A selection of T cell receptor beta chains follows, all from one sample in a study of CD8 T cells in ankylosing spondylitis. Via MiXCR, TCRdb re-called the 5' RACE reads, giving one row per CDR3 protein. This sample has approximately 130,000 distinct CDR3 sequences, with roughly a tenth found just once. Sample: blood, either unsorted or a sorted T cell fraction (not recorded which). All receptors come from a male donor with ankylosing spondylitis or in good health (not recorded which). The CDR3 runs from the conserved cysteine through the conserved F or W. Each record gives: clone size, J gene, V gene, D gene, CDR3 DNA, CDR3 protein. D genes are given only for firm matches. Clone size appears in some rows only: once, few, many, or a class for an expanded clone.

many TRBJ2-1 TRBV29-1 TRBD2 TGCAGCGTTGAGGTACGTTTCGGACTAGCGGAAAACAATGAGCAGTTCTTC CSVEVRFGLAENNEQFF
NA TRBJ1-5 TRBV3-1 NA TGTGCCAGCAACGTGTTCTCCGGGGGTGGCAATCAGCCCCAGCATTTT CASNVFSGGGNQPQHF
NA TRBJ1-2 TRBV13 NA TGTGCCAGCAGCCGTCGCGTGGGGAGAGAGTATGGCTACACCTTC CASSRRVGREYGYTF
many TRBJ2-3 TRBV12-3/TRBV12-4 NA TGTGCCAGCAGAACTCGGGACCCAGACACAGATACGCAGTATTTT CASRTRDPDTDTQYF
many TRBJ2-1 TRBV20-1 NA TGCAGTGCTAGAGGAGGGTTCTACAATGAGCAGTTCTTC CSARGGFYNEQFF
many TRBJ2-1 TRBV25-1 NA TGTGCCAGCAGTTCCCGGACTACCTACTACAATGAGCAGTTCTTC CASSSRTTYYNEQFF
many TRBJ2-7 TRBV5-6 TRBD1 TGTGCCAGCAGCACCGGGACAGGGATTTACGAGCAGTACTTC CASSTGTGIYEQYF
NA TRBJ2-1 TRBV9 TRBD2 TGTGCCAGCAGCTACTTAGCGGGAGAGGTCTATGAGCAGTTCTTC CASSYLAGEVYEQFF
many TRBJ2-1 TRBV4-3 TRBD2 TGCGCCAGCAGCCAGGGGACTAGCGGGATTGATGAGCAGTTCTTC CASSQGTSGIDEQFF
many TRBJ2-7 TRBV20-1 TRBD1 TGCAGTGCTAGAGATCGCTACAGGGGGTCCTACGAGCAGTACTTC CSARDRYRGSYEQYF
many TRBJ2-7 TRBV6-2/TRBV6-3 TRBD2 TGTGCCAGCAGTCTTACCCCGGGACTAGCGGGGTACGAGCAGTACTTC CASSLTPGLAGYEQYF
many TRBJ2-1 TRBV20-1 NA TGCAGTGCGACAGCCCTCCTGGGCTCCTACAATGAGCAGTTCTTC CSATALLGSYNEQFF
NA TRBJ2-4 TRBV20-1 TRBD2 TGCAGTGCTAGAGATATAGGGGCTAGCGGGAATAGCAAAAACATTCAGTACTTC CSARDIGASGNSKNIQYF
many TRBJ2-7 TRBV20-1 NA TGCAGTGCTAAAGCATACTCCTACGAGCAGTACTTC CSAKAYSYEQYF
NA TRBJ1-4 TRBV14 TRBD1 TGTGCCAGCAGCCGCCGGGACAGGGCCTTTGCAACTAATGAAAAACTGTTTTTT CASSRRDRAFATNEKLFF
many TRBJ2-7 TRBV15 TRBD1 TGTGCCACCAGCAGAGTTTTAGGACAGGGACCCTACGAGCAGTACTTC CATSRVLGQGPYEQYF
many TRBJ2-1 TRBV7-3 TRBD2 TGTGCCAGCAGCCAAAGCGGGAGTGAGCAGTTCTTC CASSQSGSEQFF
many TRBJ2-2 TRBV5-1 NA TGCGCCAGCAGCACGGACGGTTACGGGGAGCTGTTTTTT CASSTDGYGELFF
many TRBJ2-3 TRBV12-3/TRBV12-4 TRBD2 TGTGCCAGCCGCGGGAGGGACCTCACAGATACGCAGTATTTT CASRGRDLTDTQYF
many TRBJ2-1 TRBV20-1 TRBD1 TGCAGTGCTAGGAAAGGGGGCGGAAACAATGAGCAGTTCTTC CSARKGGGNNEQFF
many TRBJ2-1 TRBV15 NA TGTGCCACCAGCAGGGAATCTCGAACAGGGAGCTCCTACAATGAGCAGTTCTTC CATSRESRTGSSYNEQFF
many TRBJ2-3 TRBV28 TRBD2 TGTGCCAGCAGTTTATTTGCGGGAGAACCAGATACGCAGTATTTT CASSLFAGEPDTQYF
many TRBJ2-1 TRBV30 NA TGTGCCTGGGCTAGACTGAGCTCCTACAATGAGCAGTTCTTC CAWARLSSYNEQFF
many TRBJ2-1 TRBV20-1 NA TGCAGTGCCAGCCGGGGACCTACCTACAATGAGCAGTTCTTC CSASRGPTYNEQFF
many TRBJ2-1 TRBV12-3/TRBV12-4 NA TGTGCCAGCAGAGTCTGGACTAACAATGAGCAGTTCTTC CASRVWTNNEQFF
few TRBJ2-1 TRBV3-1 NA TGTGCCAGCAGCCAAGATTTTAGGGAGTCCTACAATGAGCAGTTCTTC CASSQDFRESYNEQFF
many TRBJ2-5 TRBV7-2 NA TGTGCCAGCAGTAAATCGGGGACCCTCGGGGGAGAGACCCAGTACTTC CASSKSGTLGGETQYF
few TRBJ2-5 TRBV11-2 TRBD1 TGTGCCAGCAAATACTCCGGGACAGGCGAGACCCAGTACTTC CASKYSGTGETQYF
many TRBJ1-1 TRBV7-3 TRBD1 TGTGCCAGCAGCTTCTTGGGCAGGGGGCATGCAACTGAAGCTTTCTTT CASSFLGRGHATEAFF
NA TRBJ2-7 TRBV6-2/TRBV6-3 NA TGTGCCAGCAGGGGTTCCGGGGTTACCTACGAGCAGTACTTC CASRGSGVTYEQYF
many TRBJ2-7 TRBV4-2 NA TGTGCCAGCAGCCAAGGGAATGGACAGCACTACGAGCAGTACTTC CASSQGNGQHYEQYF
many TRBJ2-3 TRBV9 NA TGTGCCAGCAGCGCCCGACTAGATGGTGGCACAGATACGCAGTATTTT CASSARLDGGTDTQYF
many TRBJ2-1 TRBV7-2 TRBD2 TGTGCCAGCAGCCGCGGCGGGAGCTCCTACAATGAGCAGTTCTTC CASSRGGSSYNEQFF
many TRBJ2-1 TRBV20-1 TRBD2 TGCAGTGCTAGAGATGTTTCGGGAGGTGGGTACAATGAGCAGTTCTTC CSARDVSGGGYNEQFF
many TRBJ2-1 TRBV6-1 TRBD1 TGTGCCAGCAGGTGGGACAGGGGAAATTCGGAGCAGTTCTTC CASRWDRGNSEQFF
few TRBJ1-5 TRBV12-3/TRBV12-4 NA TGTGCCAGCAGGCTCGACGGTAGCAATCAGCCCCAGCATTTT CASRLDGSNQPQHF
many TRBJ2-1 TRBV20-1 TRBD2 TGCAGTGCGAGCGGCCTAGCGGGAGGGCCACTTGCAGACAATGAGCAGTTCTTC CSASGLAGGPLADNEQFF
many TRBJ1-5 TRBV6-1 NA TGTGCCAGCAGTGAGGCAGGGGGCAATCAGCCCCAGCATTTT CASSEAGGNQPQHF
NA TRBJ2-2 TRBV5-1 TRBD2 TGCGCCAGCAGCCTACCTAGCGGGAGGGCCGCGAACACCGGGGAGCTGTTTTTT CASSLPSGRAANTGELFF
many TRBJ2-3 TRBV18 TRBD1 TGTGCCAGCTCATTCACCGGGACAGGGGTAGATACGCAGTATTTT CASSFTGTGVDTQYF
few TRBJ1-2 TRBV4-3 NA TGCGCCAGCAGCCAAGATAAGGCCTTCTACACCTTC CASSQDKAFYTF
once TRBJ2-5 TRBV20-1 NA TGCAGTGCCCCCTTATGGGGAGAGACCCAGTACTTC CSAPLWGETQYF
NA TRBJ2-7 TRBV24-1 NA TGTGCCACCATTCGAGTTCTACATCTCTCCTCCTACGAGCAGTACTTC CATIRVLHLSSYEQYF
NA TRBJ2-1 TRBV7-9 NA TGTGCCAGCAGTAAGGGGGCGGGGTCGTCCTACAATGAGCAGTTCTTC CASSKGAGSSYNEQFF
many TRBJ2-3 TRBV10-3 TRBD2 TGTGCCATCAGTGATGAGGGGAGGGCTAGCGGACGCACAGATACGCAGTATTTT CAISDEGRASGRTDTQYF
few TRBJ2-7 TRBV20-1 TRBD2 TGCAGTGCTATGCTAGCGGGAGTTTACGAGCAGTACTTC CSAMLAGVYEQYF
many TRBJ2-1 TRBV5-1 TRBD1 TGCGCCAGCAGCAACGGACAGGGATTCCCTGACAATGAGCAGTTCTTC CASSNGQGFPDNEQFF
many TRBJ1-5 TRBV12-3/TRBV12-4 NA TGTGCCAGCAGGGCACCAGGGCGCTCCAATCAGCCCCAGCATTTT CASRAPGRSNQPQHF
NA TRBJ2-2 TRBV2 TRBD1 TGTGCCAGCAGAGCGGACAGGGCTTCGAACACCGGGGAGCTGTTTTTT CASRADRASNTGELFF
NA TRBJ2-1 TRBV9 TRBD2 TGTGCCAGCAGCGTCGGGACTAGAGAATACAATGAGCAGTTCTTC CASSVGTREYNEQFF
few TRBJ2-2 TRBV5-1 NA TGCGCCAGCAGCTTGACAGCCTCGAACACCGGGGAGCTGTTTTTT CASSLTASNTGELFF
many TRBJ2-7 TRBV4-3 NA TGCGCCAGCAGCCAAGAGCACCTCGAGGGTTTCTACGAGCAGTACTTC CASSQEHLEGFYEQYF
few TRBJ1-2 TRBV29-1 TRBD1 TGCAGCGTTGAAGGACAGGGGGTTTATGGCTACACCTTC CSVEGQGVYGYTF
many TRBJ2-3 TRBV7-2 NA TGTGCCAGCAGCTTAGACCGGGGCACAGATACGCAGTATTTT CASSLDRGTDTQYF
NA TRBJ2-1 TRBV27 NA TGTGCCAGCAGCCGTCAACCGGGCAGAGAGCAGTTCTTC CASSRQPGREQFF
many TRBJ1-5 TRBV9 NA TGTGCCAGCAGCGTAGGGGTTGACAATCAGCCCCAGCATTTT CASSVGVDNQPQHF
few TRBJ2-5 TRBV20-1 NA TGCAGTGCTAGATCCGGGGTCGACTGGGAGACCCAGTACTTC CSARSGVDWETQYF
few TRBJ2-7 TRBV7-9 TRBD1 TGTGCCAGCAGCTCGCCAGGGGGCCGCTCCTACGAGCAGTACTTC CASSSPGGRSYEQYF
few TRBJ2-5 TRBV20-1 TRBD1 TGCAGTGCCGCCGGACAGGCATACGCGAAGACCCAGTACTTC CSAAGQAYAKTQYF
few TRBJ2-7 TRBV6-5 NA TGTGCCAGCAGTTATATCGGCGAGCAGTACTTC CASSYIGEQYF